The 30 T cell receptor beta chains below come from one sample, sequenced in a study of monozygotic twins with inflammatory bowel disease. TCRdb reprocessed the 5' RACE reads and keeps a single row for each CDR3 protein, giving no DNA. This sample lists about 300,000 distinct CDR3 sequences; its ten largest clones have 5% to 6%. Sequenced: blood. These receptors originate from a human donor with ulcerative colitis or Crohn's disease, or a healthy co-twin of an affected twin (not recorded which).

V and J are TRBV20-1 and TRBJ2-5; as DNA is missing, the TRBD1 call by TCRdb cannot be tested. The CDR3 length is 16 residues. Germline CDR1 and CDR2: DFQATT and SNEGSKA (reference sequence). This CDR3 is CSAGRKIGGSPETQYF.

The chain has TRBV28 and TRBJ1-5; TCRdb gives TRBD1 as the D gene, but with no DNA this cannot be confirmed. Germline loops: CDR1 MDHEN, CDR2 SYDVKM. The CDR3 length is 15 residues. The CDR3 loop is CASSLQTGWNQPQHF.

This chain links TRBV27 with TRBJ1-5. Germline V gene data show CDR1 as MNHEY and CDR2 as SMNVEV (reference sequence). This CDR3 is built from 13 residues. CDR3 sequence: CATSTVSNQPQHF.

V gene TRBV20-1 combines with J gene TRBJ1-4; TCRdb gives TRBD1 as the D gene, but with no DNA this cannot be confirmed. The CDR3 is 16 amino acids. Germline V gene data show CDR1 as DFQATT and CDR2 as SNEGSKA (reference sequence). CDR3 residues: CSASDRRQNYNEKLFF.

The chain employs TRBV7-2 and TRBJ1-1. The CDR3 loop spans 15 amino acids. Per the germline V gene, CDR1 is SGHTA and CDR2 is FQGNSA. CDR3 loop: CASSLDQFMNTEAFF.

The chain has TRBV9 and TRBJ1-6; TCRdb indicates TRBD1, and absent DNA this call remains unverified. Germline V CDR1 and CDR2: SGDLS, YYNGEE. CDR3 length: 14 residues. The CDR3: CASSVGQGNSPLHF. The full variable domain, rest sourced from reference TRBV9 and TRBJ1-6, is DSGVTQTPKHLITATGQRVTLRCSPRSGDLSVYWYQQSLDQGLQFLIQYYNGEERAKGNILERFSAQQFPDLHSELNLSSLELGDSALYFCASSVGQGNSPLHFGNGTRLTVT.

The chain recombines TRBV15 with TRBJ2-3; TCRdb's D call of TRBD2 is untestable without DNA. Per germline, CDR1 LNHNV and CDR2 YYDKDF (reference sequence). The CDR3 covers 15 residues. CDR3 region: CATSVSGTGPDTQYF.

The V gene is TRBV3-1, the J gene TRBJ2-6. This CDR3 has 16 residues. Looked up from germline, CDR1 is LGHDT and CDR2 is YNNKEL (reference sequence). The CDR3 loop reads CASSQGYNSGANVLTF.

Its frequency marks this clonotype as medium-sized. V usage is TRBV6-2 or TRBV6-3 and J usage is TRBJ1-2; TCRdb lists TRBD1, though no DNA is available to test this call. The CDR3 covers 13 residues. Germline lookup yields CDR1 MNHEY and CDR2 SVGEGT. CDR3 amino acids: CATYPGGRYGYTF.

The chain recombines TRBV6-6 with TRBJ1-2. The CDR3 totals 11 residues. CDR1 MNHNY and CDR2 SVGAGI come from the germline V gene (reference sequence). The CDR3 protein is CAEGRLNGYTF.

This chain connects TRBV5-1 to TRBJ1-3. The CDR3 is 13 amino acids. CDR1 is SGHRS and CDR2 is YFSETQ in the germline V gene. CDR3 protein: CASSPRTGNTIYF.

This chain joins TRBV18 and TRBJ1-1; TCRdb indicates TRBD1, and absent DNA this call remains unverified. The germline V gene has CDR1 KGHSH and CDR2 LQKENI. The CDR3 contains 14 residues. CDR3 in amino acids: CASRGQGIDTEAFF. Combining the CDR3 with reference TRBV18 and TRBJ1-1 gives the whole variable domain NAGVMQNPRHLVRRRGQEARLRCSPMKGHSHVYWYRQLPEEGLKFMVYLQKENIIDESGMPKERFSAEFPKEGPSILRIQQVVRGDSAAYFCASRGQGIDTEAFFGQGTRLTVV.

The chain is built from TRBV12-3 or TRBV12-4 and TRBJ2-4; TCRdb picks TRBD1, but there is no DNA to check that call. The CDR3 loop spans 13 amino acids. The CDR3 loop is CASTGTAKNIQYF.

This chain connects TRBV6-2 or TRBV6-3 to TRBJ2-1; the TCRdb call, TRBD2, lacks DNA for checking. CDR1 is MNHEY, CDR2 SVGEGT, per germline. The CDR3 covers 15 residues. The CDR3 sequence is CASRTGTTSYNEQFF.

V usage is TRBV28 and J usage is TRBJ2-7; TCRdb indicates TRBD1, and absent DNA this call remains unverified. CDR1 and CDR2 (germline): MDHEN, SYDVKM. The length of the CDR3 is 18 residues. CDR3 loop: CASTNRDRVQDGSYEQYF.

J is TRBJ2-3 and V is TRBV5-1. The CDR3 consists of 16 residues. Germline V gives CDR1 SGHRS, CDR2 YFSETQ. Here the CDR3 reads CASSYGFGLDTDTQYF.

The J gene is TRBJ1-5, the V gene TRBV3-1. The CDR3 contains 13 residues. Germline V gene sequence: CDR1 LGHDT, CDR2 YNNKEL (reference sequence). This CDR3 reads CASSRGDNQPQHF.

The chain employs TRBV29-1 and TRBJ2-1; the TRBD1 assignment by TCRdb is unverifiable without DNA. The germline V gene encodes CDR1 SQVTM and CDR2 ANQGSEA. The CDR3 consists of 13 residues. Here the CDR3 reads CSVAGAIYNEQFF.

The CDR3: CASRDSGRAHNEQFF. The rearrangement joins TRBV12-3 or TRBV12-4 to TRBJ2-1; TCRdb indicates TRBD2, and absent DNA this call remains unverified. CDR3 length: 15 residues.

This chain links TRBV6-1 with TRBJ2-4; TCRdb outputs TRBD1, but without DNA this stays unchecked. CDR1 and CDR2 (germline): MNHNS, SASEGT. The CDR3 consists of 18 residues. The CDR3 loop reads CASIRGGTGWSSKNIQYF.

V is TRBV12-5 and J is TRBJ2-7; as DNA is missing, the TRBD2 call by TCRdb cannot be tested. The germline V gene encodes CDR1 LGHNT and CDR2 FRNRAP. This CDR3 has 16 amino acids. CDR3 protein: CASGPRTSGEPYEQYF.

CDR3 sequence: CASTNVNSYEQYF. The rearrangement links TRBV12-3 or TRBV12-4 to TRBJ2-7. The length of the CDR3 is 13 residues.

The rearrangement links TRBV11-2 to TRBJ2-7; with no DNA, the TCRdb D assignment of TRBD1 cannot be verified. CDR3 length equals 13 residues. Per the germline V gene, CDR1 is SGHAT and CDR2 is FQNNGV. The CDR3 sequence is CASSSRDRNEQYF.

The V and J genes are TRBV5-6 and TRBJ2-1. Looked up from germline, CDR1 is SGHDT and CDR2 is YYEEEE. CDR3 length: 15 amino acids. CDR3 region: CASSLTESSYNEQFF.

V is TRBV3-1 and J is TRBJ1-5. Germline V gene sequence: CDR1 LGHDT, CDR2 YNNKEL (reference sequence). The length of the CDR3 is 19 residues. CDR3 protein: CASSQARVSRTEYNQPQHF.

The chain couples TRBV5-1 to TRBJ1-5. This CDR3 is built from 16 residues. CDR1 SGHRS and CDR2 YFSETQ come from the germline V gene. The CDR3 reads CASSLARANSNQPQHF.

This chain connects TRBV28 to TRBJ1-6; TCRdb names TRBD1, which stays unverified in the absence of DNA. From germline, CDR1 is MDHEN and CDR2 SYDVKM. The CDR3 contains 15 residues. The CDR3 spells CASSSDRRSNSPLHF.

The gene calls are TRBV7-8 and TRBJ2-7; TCRdb designates TRBD2, a call that cannot be tested without DNA. The CDR3 is made up of 14 amino acids. Germline CDR1 SGHVS, CDR2 FQNEAQ. CDR3 sequence reads: CASSSWGDPYEQYF.

This chain joins TRBV20-1 and TRBJ2-7. Germline values: CDR1 DFQATT, CDR2 SNEGSKA (reference sequence). The CDR3 runs 13 residues. This chain's CDR3 is CSAHRPGYHEQYF.

The V gene is TRBV12-3 or TRBV12-4, the J gene TRBJ2-7; TCRdb outputs TRBD2, but without DNA this stays unchecked. The CDR3 is 15 residues long. The chain's CDR3 is CASSSLGLADYEQYF.